The 29 T cell receptor beta chains listed next were all sequenced from one sample in a study of blood T cell repertoires in COVID-19 (dated by TCRdb to the early 2020s). The library came from the immunoSEQ multiplex PCR assay. Imported from immuneACCESS, the table was reduced by TCRdb to in-frame sequences with V and J called. These copies leave out some clones; in studies compared against another copy, an unresolved V gene accounts for under half, and the cause of the remainder is not known. This sample is represented by tens of thousands of clones; 87% of them were singletons. The ten largest clones represent less than 55% of the sample. The sequenced sample consisted of peripheral blood. The receptors here all came from a human donor in a cohort sampled during active COVID-19.

The chain links TRBV6-2 or TRBV6-3 to TRBJ2-1, with TRBD1 matching 7 bases. CDR3 length: 14 amino acids. Per the germline V gene, CDR1 is MNHEY and CDR2 is SVGEGT. V gave up 5 bases and J gave up 4 bases; unmatched junction bases: 5. CDR3 loop: CASSQDRIYNEQFF. In DNA, the CDR3 is TGTGCCAGCAGTCAGGACAGGATTTACAATGAGCAGTTCTTC.

V usage is TRBV15 and J usage is TRBJ1-5, with unresolved D. Deletions cut 3 bases from V and 0 bases from J, with 18 bases between. This CDR3 is built from 18 residues. In germline, CDR1 is LNHNV, CDR2 YYDKDF (reference sequence). The CDR3 region has the DNA TGTGCCACCAGCAGTACCACCCGGGTCCGAAATAGCAATCAGCCCCAGCATTTT. Protein sequence: CATSSTTRVRNSNQPQHF.

The V and J genes are TRBV6-1 and TRBJ2-3; 10 bases are shared with TRBD1. Germline-derived CDR1 and CDR2 are MNHNS and SASEGT. This CDR3 is 16 amino acids long. Trimming removed 2 bases from V and 1 base from J; junction bases left unmatched: 3. CDR3 coding DNA: TGTGCCAGCAGTGAAAGGGGGACAGGGGGCACAGATACGCAGTATTTT. Residues: CASSERGTGGTDTQYF.

This clone came up once. The rearrangement links TRBV7-8 to TRBJ1-4, with 9 positions matching TRBD1. V trimming: 1 base; J trimming: 7 bases; junction bases outside the gene matches: 7. The CDR3 totals 16 residues. Germline V gives CDR1 SGHVS, CDR2 FQNEAQ. The CDR3 is CASSLVQGAGGEKLFF. The DNA for the CDR3 is TGTGCCAGCAGCTTAGTACAGGGGGCTGGTGGTGAAAAACTGTTTTTT.

As DNA, the CDR3 is TGCGCCAGCAGCTTGTTGGGACAGGGGACGTTGGGCTCCTACAATGAGCAGTTCTTC. Encoded protein: CASSLLGQGTLGSYNEQFF. The chain recombines TRBV5-1 with TRBJ2-1; 10 bases fit TRBD1. This CDR3 has 19 residues. From germline, CDR1 is SGHRS and CDR2 YFSETQ. Trimming took 1 base from V and 0 from J; bases not matched to a gene: 10.

J is TRBJ1-5 and V is TRBV25-1; 8 positions match TRBD1. The CDR3 contains 14 residues. Germline CDR1 MGHDK, CDR2 SYGVNS. V lost 4 bases and J lost 6; bases outside the gene matches: 5. The CDR3 loop is CASSGQGMSQPQHF. DNA for the CDR3: TGTGCCAGCAGTGGACAGGGGATGTCTCAGCCCCAGCATTTT.

This clone appeared a few times. The CDR3: CASSLGDPGAGYGYTF. CDR3 DNA: TGTGCCAGCAGCTTAGGGGATCCAGGGGCTGGCTATGGCTACACCTTC. This chain connects TRBV7-2 to TRBJ1-2; perhaps TRBD1 as D (6 bases). Trimming stripped 1 base from V and 4 bases from J, with 16 bases between. CDR1 is SGHTA, CDR2 FQGNSA, per germline. The CDR3 is 16 residues long.

The J gene is TRBJ1-2, the V gene TRBV25-1; D is unclear. CDR1 MGHDK and CDR2 SYGVNS come from the germline V gene. V was shortened by 5 bases and J by 8 bases, with 12 bases between the two germline ends. This CDR3 is built from 12 residues. The CDR3 loop reads CASSTALRGYTF. The CDR3, as DNA: TGTGCCAGCAGTACAGCTCTGCGCGGCTACACCTTC.

The chain joins TRBV2 to TRBJ2-3; 7 bases match TRBD2. This CDR3 region has 14 residues. The V and J ends lost 4 bases and 6 bases, in that order; junction bases with no gene match: 7. Germline CDR1 and CDR2: SNHLY and FYNNEI. The CDR3 is CASSGLAGGDTQYF. In nucleotides, the CDR3 is TGTGCCAGCAGTGGGCTAGCCGGGGGGGATACGCAGTATTTT.

CDR3 sequence: CASSSPGNYGYTF. DNA for the CDR3: TGTGCCAGCAGCTCTCCAGGGAACTATGGCTACACCTTC. The chain is built from TRBV28 and TRBJ1-2; the D gene is possibly TRBD1 (5 bases). Trimming cost V 6 bases and J 2 bases, with 10 bases left between them. CDR3 length equals 13 residues. Germline CDR1 and CDR2: MDHEN and SYDVKM.

The rearrangement uses TRBV2 and TRBJ2-1; 10 nucleotides match TRBD2. This CDR3 has 15 amino acids. The germline V gene has CDR1 SNHLY and CDR2 FYNNEI. Trimming took 6 bases from V and 2 from J; bases not matched to a gene: 4. The CDR3 region has the DNA TGTGCCAGCAGGGTTAGCGGGAGGACCTACAATGAGCAGTTCTTC. Translating gives CASRVSGRTYNEQFF.

The chain joins TRBV5-1 to TRBJ2-3, with D possibly TRBD2 on 5 matching bases. V lost 8 bases and J lost 2, with 12 bases in between. The V gene's germline CDR1 is SGHRS and CDR2 YFSETQ. This CDR3 has 13 residues. The CDR3 DNA reads as TGCGCCAGTCATCAAGCGGACACAGATACGCAGTATTTT. Its protein is CASHQADTDTQYF. The full variable domain, with the rest looked up from reference TRBV5-1 and TRBJ2-3, is KAGVTQTPRYLIKTRGQQVTLSCSPISGHRSVSWYQQTPGQGLQFLFEYFSETQRNKGNFPGRFSGRQFSNSRSEMNVSTLELGDSALYLCASHQADTDTQYFGPGTRLTVL.

This rearrangement joins TRBV20-1 to TRBJ2-2; 12 bases match TRBD2. Germline lookup yields CDR1 DFQATT and CDR2 SNEGSKA (reference sequence). This CDR3 spans 15 amino acids. J was trimmed by 4 bases and V by 3 bases; bases with no gene match: 3. The CDR3 region is CSASTSGGITGELFF. CDR3 in DNA: TGCAGTGCTAGTACTAGCGGGGGGATCACCGGGGAGCTGTTTTTT.

V is TRBV5-1 and J is TRBJ2-2; 8 nucleotides match TRBD2. The CDR3 loop spans 15 amino acids. The V gene end was trimmed by 1 base and the J gene end by 6 bases; junction bases not matched to a gene: 5. The germline CDR1 and CDR2 sequences are SGHRS and YFSETQ. The CDR3 DNA is TGCGCCAGCAGCTTGAACAGGCGGGGGGCCGGGGAGCTGTTTTTT. Residues: CASSLNRRGAGELFF.

This sequence joins TRBV27 and TRBJ1-1, with 9 bases matching TRBD1. This CDR3 contains 16 residues. Germline values: CDR1 MNHEY, CDR2 SMNVEV (reference sequence). V lost 5 bases, J lost 0 bases, and 7 bases stayed unmatched. CDR3 in DNA: TGTGCCAGCAGTAGATTACAGGGGGCAGTGAACACTGAAGCTTTCTTT. Protein sequence: CASSRLQGAVNTEAFF.

The chain combines TRBV18 with TRBJ1-6; D is possibly TRBD1 (5 bases). This CDR3 comprises 17 residues. CDR1 is KGHSH and CDR2 is LQKENI in the germline V gene. With 3 bases removed from V and 7 bases from J, the gap between germline ends came to 19 bases. The CDR3 nucleotides are TGTGCCAGCTCACCTTCGGCCCCCGGGGGAGGGAATTCACCCCTCCACTTT. Its protein is CASSPSAPGGGNSPLHF.

The chain couples TRBV28 to TRBJ2-7; 10 bases match TRBD1. The germline gives CDR1 MDHEN, CDR2 SYDVKM. This CDR3 spans 16 amino acids. Unmatched junction bases numbered 9, after V lost 1 base and J lost 6 bases. The CDR3 nucleotides are TGTGCCAGCAGTTTATTCTACCCGGGACAGGGGAGCGAGCAGTACTTC. Translation gives CASSLFYPGQGSEQYF.

Only a few counts were recorded for this clone. The chain couples TRBV5-1 to TRBJ1-6; D gene unclear. The ends were cut back, 0 bases at V and 0 bases at J, with 4 bases in the middle. The CDR3 has 15 residues. CDR1 SGHRS and CDR2 YFSETQ come from the germline V gene. The CDR3 protein is CASSLESSYNSPLHF. The CDR3 DNA follows: TGCGCCAGCAGCTTGGAGAGCTCCTATAATTCACCCCTCCACTTT.

The V and J genes are TRBV2 and TRBJ2-7, with 8 bases aligning to TRBD2. V dropped 6 bases and J dropped 6; count of bases not matched to a gene: 4. CDR3 length: 12 amino acids. CDR1 SNHLY and CDR2 FYNNEI come from the germline V gene. The CDR3 region has the DNA TGTGCCAGCAGCTCGGGAGGGGGCGAGCAGTACTTC. Translating gives CASSSGGGEQYF.

This chain connects TRBV5-6 to TRBJ1-2; TRBD1 aligns across 10 bases. Looked up from germline, CDR1 is SGHDT and CDR2 is YYEEEE. Germline trimming cut 5 bases from V and 6 bases from J; bases unmatched to any gene: 10. This CDR3 spans 15 amino acids. CDR3 residues: CASRKDRGNFHGYTF. The CDR3 coding sequence is TGTGCCAGCAGGAAGGACAGGGGGAACTTCCATGGCTACACCTTC.

The chain links TRBV28 to TRBJ1-2; TRBD1 matches 10 bases. The CDR3 consists of 16 residues. CDR1 MDHEN and CDR2 SYDVKM come from the germline V gene. With 2 bases clipped from V and 5 bases from J, the junction kept 8 bases outside the gene matches. The CDR3 sequence: CASSLIGTGEGYGYTF. For the CDR3, the DNA is TGTGCCAGCAGTTTAATAGGGACAGGGGAAGGATATGGCTACACCTTC.

CDR3 sequence (DNA): TGTGCCGGTCGGACAGGTTCGAACACCGGGGAGCTGTTTTTT. It is translated as CAGRTGSNTGELFF. The rearrangement uses TRBV2 and TRBJ2-2, with 7 positions matching TRBD1. This CDR3 has 14 residues. Germline V CDR1 and CDR2: SNHLY, FYNNEI. Germline trimming cut 11 bases from V and 0 bases from J; bases unmatched to any gene: 6.

The chain employs TRBV7-2 and TRBJ2-5; TRBD2 matches 7 bases. V was clipped by 4 bases and J by 5 bases; unmatched bases: 13. Germline assignment: CDR1 SGHTA and CDR2 FQGNSA. The CDR3 spans 16 residues. CDR3 coding DNA: TGTGCCAGCAGCTCCGGAAGCGGGAACCCAATCGAGACCCAGTACTTC. Amino acid sequence: CASSSGSGNPIETQYF.

The chain joins TRBV6-6 to TRBJ1-2, with a weak D call TRBD1 (5 bases). The CDR3 is 14 amino acids. Trimming pared 10 bases from V and 2 bases from J, leaving 17 bases between. In germline, CDR1 is MNHNY, CDR2 SVGAGI (reference sequence). The CDR3 spells CATAQGLFNYGYTF. The CDR3 DNA sequence: TGTGCCACAGCCCAGGGACTATTCAACTATGGCTACACCTTC.

The genes are TRBV10-2 and TRBJ2-1, with 9 bases lining up with TRBD2. Germline V gene lookup returns CDR1 WSHSY and CDR2 SAAADI. Trimming at V came to 3 bases and at J to 5 bases, leaving 8 bases not matched to a gene. The CDR3 contains 16 residues. This chain's CDR3 is CASSDNGRGGHNEQFF. In DNA, the CDR3 is TGCGCCAGCAGTGACAATGGGCGGGGGGGCCACAATGAGCAGTTCTTC.

CDR3 region: CASSPTGVGGTDTQYF. CDR3 in DNA: TGCGCCAGCAGCCCAACAGGGGTCGGGGGCACAGATACGCAGTATTTT. This sequence joins TRBV4-1 and TRBJ2-3, with 7 bases fitting TRBD1. CDR1 MGHRA and CDR2 YSYEKL come from the germline V gene. The CDR3 consists of 16 residues. Trimming removed 4 bases from V and 1 base from J; junction bases left unmatched: 8.

The V and J genes are TRBV12-3 or TRBV12-4 and TRBJ1-6, with D unclear. The V and J ends lost 5 bases and 7 bases respectively, with 6 bases between them. CDR3 length equals 12 residues. CDR3 sequence reads: CASSLRNSPLHF. The CDR3 nucleotides are TGTGCCAGCAGTCTACGAAATTCACCCCTCCACTTT.

The chain joins TRBV29-1 to TRBJ2-3; D remains unclear. Trimming stripped 8 bases from V and 1 base from J, with 10 bases between. Per the germline V gene, CDR1 is SQVTM and CDR2 is ANQGSEA. The CDR3 runs 12 residues. The CDR3 loop reads CSTSDGTDTQYF. The CDR3 DNA follows: TGCAGCACGAGTGATGGCACAGATACGCAGTATTTT.

This chain links TRBV29-1 with TRBJ2-3, with a weak D call TRBD1 (6 bases). CDR3 length equals 13 residues. V dropped 4 bases and J dropped 4 bases, with 12 bases sitting between them. Germline V gene lookup returns CDR1 SQVTM and CDR2 ANQGSEA. CDR3 sequence reads: CSVVMGTPDTQYF. The CDR3 DNA follows: TGCAGCGTTGTAATGGGGACACCAGATACGCAGTATTTT.